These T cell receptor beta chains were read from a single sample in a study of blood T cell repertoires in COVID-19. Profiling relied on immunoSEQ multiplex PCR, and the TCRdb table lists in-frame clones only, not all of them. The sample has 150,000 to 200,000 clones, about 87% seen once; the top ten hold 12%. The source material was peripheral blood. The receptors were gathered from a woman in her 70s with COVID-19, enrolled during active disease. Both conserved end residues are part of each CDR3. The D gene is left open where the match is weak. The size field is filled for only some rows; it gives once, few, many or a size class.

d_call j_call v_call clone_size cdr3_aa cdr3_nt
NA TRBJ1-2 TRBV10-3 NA CAISEGGDYGYTF TGTGCCATCAGTGAAGGGGGTGACTATGGCTACACCTTC
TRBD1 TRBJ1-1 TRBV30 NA CACRDSTYTEAFF TGTGCCTGCCGGGACAGCACGTACACTGAAGCTTTCTTT
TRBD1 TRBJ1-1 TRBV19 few CASSPRTGVRTEAFF TGTGCCAGTAGTCCACGAACAGGGGTAAGAACTGAAGCTTTCTTT
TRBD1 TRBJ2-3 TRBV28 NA CASSLRQGADTQYF TGTGCCAGCAGTTTGCGACAGGGGGCAGATACGCAGTATTTT
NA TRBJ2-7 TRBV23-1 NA CASSGSGSTSYEQYF TGCGCCAGCAGTGGTTCAGGGTCGACCAGCTACGAGCAGTACTTC
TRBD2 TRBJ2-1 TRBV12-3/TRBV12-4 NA CATSSGRYEQFF TGTGCCACCTCTTCCGGGAGGTATGAGCAGTTCTTC
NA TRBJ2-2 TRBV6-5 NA CASFPNTRYTGELFF TGTGCCAGCTTTCCCAATACTAGATACACCGGGGAGCTGTTTTTT
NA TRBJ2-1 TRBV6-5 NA CASRRQLAYNEQFF TGTGCCAGCAGACGACAGTTAGCCTACAATGAGCAGTTCTTC
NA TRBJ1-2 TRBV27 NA CASSLGSRTDSNYGYTF TGTGCCAGCAGTTTAGGTTCGAGGACAGACTCTAACTATGGCTACACCTTC
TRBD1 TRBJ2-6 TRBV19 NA CASSISRTGISSGANVLTF TGTGCCAGTAGTATATCTCGGACAGGGATCAGCTCTGGGGCCAACGTCCTGACTTTC
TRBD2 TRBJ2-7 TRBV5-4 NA CASSPQKTSGFSYEQYF TGTGCCAGCAGCCCACAAAAGACTAGCGGATTCTCCTACGAGCAGTACTTC
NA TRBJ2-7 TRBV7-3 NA CASSPGEYYEQYF TGTGCCAGCAGCCCAGGGGAGTACTACGAGCAGTACTTC
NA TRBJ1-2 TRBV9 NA CASSVGGRGYTF TGTGCCAGCAGCGTAGGGGGCCGGGGCTACACCTTC
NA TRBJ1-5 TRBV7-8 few CASSLESWEGNQPQHF TGTGCCAGCAGCTTAGAATCGTGGGAGGGCAATCAGCCCCAGCATTTT
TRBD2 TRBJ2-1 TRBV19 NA CASNGGYNEQFF TGTGCCAGTAACGGGGGGTACAATGAGCAGTTCTTC
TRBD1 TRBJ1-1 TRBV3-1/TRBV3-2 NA CASSPSTGQGKEGGTEAFF TGTGCCAGCAGCCCATCAACTGGACAGGGCAAGGAAGGTGGCACTGAAGCTTTCTTT
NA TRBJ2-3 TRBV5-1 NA CASSLDREQDTQYF TGCGCCAGCAGCTTGGACAGGGAGCAAGATACGCAGTATTTT
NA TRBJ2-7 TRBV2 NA CASSDRSYEQYF TGTGCCAGCAGCGACAGAAGCTACGAGCAGTACTTC
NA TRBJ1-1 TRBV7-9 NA CASSRFGLAGRMTEAFF TGTGCCAGCAGCCGATTCGGCTTGGCAGGGCGAATGACTGAAGCTTTCTTT
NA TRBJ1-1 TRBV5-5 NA CASSLDSHMNTEAFF TGTGCCAGCAGCCTGGACAGCCACATGAACACTGAAGCTTTCTTT
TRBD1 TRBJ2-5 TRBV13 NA CASSSQSRQGGETQYF TGTGCCAGCAGCTCGCAGAGCAGACAGGGTGGAGAGACCCAGTACTTC
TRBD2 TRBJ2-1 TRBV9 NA CASSTIAGSSYNEQFF TGTGCCAGCAGCACGATAGCGGGGTCCTCCTACAATGAGCAGTTCTTC
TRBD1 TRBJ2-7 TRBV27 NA CASSFWDSIYEQYF TGTGCCAGCAGTTTCTGGGACAGTATTTACGAGCAGTACTTC
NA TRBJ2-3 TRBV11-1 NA CASSARGVSDTDTQYF TGTGCCAGCAGCGCCCGCGGGGTTTCTGACACAGATACGCAGTATTTT
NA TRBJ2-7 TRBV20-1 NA CSASGGSSYEQYF TGCAGTGCTAGTGGCGGTAGCTCCTACGAGCAGTACTTC
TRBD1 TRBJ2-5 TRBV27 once CASSLGQGFGEETQYF TGTGCCAGCAGTTTGGGACAGGGGTTTGGCGAAGAGACCCAGTACTTC
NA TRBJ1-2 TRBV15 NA CATSRPLNSYYGYTF TGTGCCACCAGCAGGCCACTGAATTCCTACTATGGCTACACCTTC
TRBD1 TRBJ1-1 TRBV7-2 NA CASSKGQYTEAFF TGTGCCAGCAGCAAGGGACAGTACACTGAAGCTTTCTTT
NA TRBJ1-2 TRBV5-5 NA CASSLQIADYGYTF TGTGCCAGCAGCCTCCAGATCGCGGACTATGGCTACACCTTC
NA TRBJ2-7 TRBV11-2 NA CASPSPGDLYEQYF TGTGCCAGCCCGAGCCCAGGGGACCTCTACGAGCAGTACTTC
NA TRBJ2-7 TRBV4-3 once CASSQDGGAFYEQYF TGCGCCAGCAGCCAAGACGGAGGGGCCTTTTACGAGCAGTACTTC
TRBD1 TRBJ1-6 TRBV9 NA CASSASAGGITYNSPLHF TGTGCCAGCAGCGCCAGTGCAGGGGGTATCACCTATAATTCACCCCTCCACTTT
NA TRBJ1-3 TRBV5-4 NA CASSFNRVHSGNTIYF TGTGCCAGCAGCTTTAACAGGGTTCACTCTGGAAACACCATATATTTT
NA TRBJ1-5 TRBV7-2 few CASSPIVPAPGFNQPQHF TGTGCCAGCAGCCCGATCGTACCGGCTCCAGGGTTCAATCAGCCCCAGCATTTT
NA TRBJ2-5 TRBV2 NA CASSDAGFETQYF TGTGCCAGCAGTGATGCGGGGTTTGAGACCCAGTACTTC
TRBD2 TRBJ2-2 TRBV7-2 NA CASSRPSSGRLTGELFF TGTGCCAGCAGCCGCCCTTCTAGCGGGAGGCTCACCGGGGAGCTGTTTTTT
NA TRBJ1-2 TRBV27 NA CASSLGTDYGYTF TGTGCCAGCAGTTTAGGGACTGACTATGGCTACACCTTC
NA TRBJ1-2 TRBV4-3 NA CASSQDRELEGYTF TGCGCCAGCAGCCAAGACAGGGAACTGGAGGGCTACACCTTC
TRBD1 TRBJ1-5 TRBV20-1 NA CSASSSRGLQPQHF TGCAGTGCTAGTTCATCCAGGGGGCTTCAGCCCCAGCATTTT
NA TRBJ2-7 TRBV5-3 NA CARSPLSGGSRSYEQYF TGTGCCAGAAGCCCCCTAAGTGGTGGGAGTCGCTCCTACGAGCAGTACTTC
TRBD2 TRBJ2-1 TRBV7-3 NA CASSLRASGTSAINSYNEQFF TGTGCCAGCAGCCTGCGAGCCTCCGGGACTAGCGCTATTAACTCCTACAATGAGCAGTTCTTC
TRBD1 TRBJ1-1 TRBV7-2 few CASRLQGMNTEAFF TGTGCCAGCAGATTACAGGGGATGAACACTGAAGCTTTCTTT
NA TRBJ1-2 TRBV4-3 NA CASSHREGMYDGYTF TGCGCCAGCAGCCACCGGGAGGGAATGTACGATGGCTACACCTTC
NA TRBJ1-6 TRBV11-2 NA CASSPVRVGGSPLHF TGTGCCAGCAGCCCCGTAAGAGTAGGGGGATCACCCCTCCACTTT
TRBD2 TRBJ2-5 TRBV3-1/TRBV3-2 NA CASSLRLAGGMKTQYF TGTGCCAGCAGCCTTCGACTAGCGGGAGGGATGAAGACCCAGTACTTC
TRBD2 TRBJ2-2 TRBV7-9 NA CASSLTSGRGTGELFF TGTGCCAGCAGCCTTACTAGCGGGAGAGGGACCGGGGAGCTGTTTTTT
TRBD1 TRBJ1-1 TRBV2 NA CASTTLGGTGRMNTEAFF TGTGCCAGCACCACACTAGGCGGGACAGGGAGAATGAACACTGAAGCTTTCTTT
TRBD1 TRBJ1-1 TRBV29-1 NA CSVNIGTGGTEAFF TGCAGCGTAAATATTGGGACAGGGGGGACTGAAGCTTTCTTT
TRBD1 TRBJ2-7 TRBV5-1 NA CASSFLRDSEQYF TGCGCCAGCAGCTTTTTACGGGACAGCGAGCAGTACTTC